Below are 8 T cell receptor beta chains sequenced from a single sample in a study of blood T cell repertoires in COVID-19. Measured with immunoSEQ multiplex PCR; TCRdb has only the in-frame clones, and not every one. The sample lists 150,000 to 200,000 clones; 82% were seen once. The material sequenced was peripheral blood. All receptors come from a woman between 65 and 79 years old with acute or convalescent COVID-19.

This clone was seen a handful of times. The CDR3 region is CASSMRESGNTIYF. The CDR3 nucleotides are TGTGCCAGTAGTATGAGGGAATCTGGAAACACCATATATTTT. The rearrangement links TRBV19 to TRBJ1-3, with D hard to call. The CDR3 sequence is 14 residues long. Trimming shortened V by 3 bases and J by 1 base, and 7 bases separated the two germline ends. The germline V gene has CDR1 LNHDA and CDR2 SQIVND (reference sequence).

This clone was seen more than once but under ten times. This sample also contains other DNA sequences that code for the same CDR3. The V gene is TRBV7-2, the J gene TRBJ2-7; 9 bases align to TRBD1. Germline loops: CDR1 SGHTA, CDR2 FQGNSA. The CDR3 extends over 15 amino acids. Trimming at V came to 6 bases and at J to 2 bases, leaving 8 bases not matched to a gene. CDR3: CASSAAGTGPYEQYF. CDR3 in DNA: TGTGCCAGCAGTGCAGCCGGGACAGGGCCCTACGAGCAGTACTTC.

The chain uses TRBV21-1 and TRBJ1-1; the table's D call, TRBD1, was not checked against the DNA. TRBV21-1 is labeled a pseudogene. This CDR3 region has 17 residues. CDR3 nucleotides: TGTGCCAGCGACCCAGAAGGGGGCAACTTCTGGGACACTGAAGCTTTCTTT. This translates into CASDPEGGNFWDTEAFF.

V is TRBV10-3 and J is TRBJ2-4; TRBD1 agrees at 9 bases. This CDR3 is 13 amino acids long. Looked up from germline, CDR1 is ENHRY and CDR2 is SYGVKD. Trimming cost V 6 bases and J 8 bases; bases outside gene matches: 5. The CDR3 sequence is CAIRGQGTDIQYF. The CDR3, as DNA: TGTGCCATCAGAGGACAGGGGACGGACATTCAGTACTTC.

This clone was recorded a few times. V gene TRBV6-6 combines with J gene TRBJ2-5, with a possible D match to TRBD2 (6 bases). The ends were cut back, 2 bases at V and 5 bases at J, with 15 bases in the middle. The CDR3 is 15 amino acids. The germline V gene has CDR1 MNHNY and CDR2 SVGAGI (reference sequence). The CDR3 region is CASSYVRGVGETQYF. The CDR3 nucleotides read TGTGCCAGCAGTTACGTGCGGGGCGTCGGGGAGACCCAGTACTTC.

The CDR3 loop reads CATGQGVWSSYNEQFF. CDR3 nucleotides: TGTGCCACCGGACAGGGGGTCTGGAGCTCCTACAATGAGCAGTTCTTC. The rearrangement links TRBV19 to TRBJ2-1; 10 positions agree with TRBD1. Germline lookup yields CDR1 LNHDA and CDR2 SQIVND (reference sequence). The CDR3 has 16 amino acids. The V segment lost 10 bases and the J segment 0 bases; nucleotides outside the gene matches: 9.

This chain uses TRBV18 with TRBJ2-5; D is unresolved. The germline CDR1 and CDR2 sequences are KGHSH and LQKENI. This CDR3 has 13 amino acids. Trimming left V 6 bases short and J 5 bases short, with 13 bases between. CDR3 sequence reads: CASSPSRLETQYF. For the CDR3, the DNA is TGTGCCAGCTCTCCCTCGAGGTTGGAGACCCAGTACTTC.

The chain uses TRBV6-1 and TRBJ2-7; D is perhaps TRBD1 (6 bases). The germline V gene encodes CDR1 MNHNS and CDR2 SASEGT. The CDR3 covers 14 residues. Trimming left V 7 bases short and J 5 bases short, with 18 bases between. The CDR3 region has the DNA TGTGCCAGCACCGGCCCAAGCAGGGGTAACGAGCAGTACTTC. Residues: CASTGPSRGNEQYF.